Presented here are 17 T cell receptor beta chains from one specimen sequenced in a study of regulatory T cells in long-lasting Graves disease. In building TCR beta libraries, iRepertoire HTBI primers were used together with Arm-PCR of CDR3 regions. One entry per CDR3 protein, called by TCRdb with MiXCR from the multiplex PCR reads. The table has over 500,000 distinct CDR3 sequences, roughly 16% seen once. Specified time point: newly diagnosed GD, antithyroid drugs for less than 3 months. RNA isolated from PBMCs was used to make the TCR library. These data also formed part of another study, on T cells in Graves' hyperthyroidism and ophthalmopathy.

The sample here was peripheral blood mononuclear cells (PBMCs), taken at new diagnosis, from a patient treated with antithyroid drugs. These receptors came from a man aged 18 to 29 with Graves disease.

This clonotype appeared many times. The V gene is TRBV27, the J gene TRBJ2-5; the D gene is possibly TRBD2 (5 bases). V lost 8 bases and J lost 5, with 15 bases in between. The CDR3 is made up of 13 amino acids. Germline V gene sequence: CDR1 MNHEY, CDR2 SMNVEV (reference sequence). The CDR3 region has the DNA TGTGCCAGCGGAATGAGAAGGGAGGAGACCCAGTACTTC. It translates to CASGMRREETQYF.

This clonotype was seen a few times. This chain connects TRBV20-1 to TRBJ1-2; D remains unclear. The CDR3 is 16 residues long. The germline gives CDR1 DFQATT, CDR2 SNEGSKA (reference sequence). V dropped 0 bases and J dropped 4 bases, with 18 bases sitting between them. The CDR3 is CSARDFSAASLYGYTF. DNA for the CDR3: TGCAGTGCTAGAGATTTCTCTGCAGCTTCGCTCTATGGCTACACCTTC.

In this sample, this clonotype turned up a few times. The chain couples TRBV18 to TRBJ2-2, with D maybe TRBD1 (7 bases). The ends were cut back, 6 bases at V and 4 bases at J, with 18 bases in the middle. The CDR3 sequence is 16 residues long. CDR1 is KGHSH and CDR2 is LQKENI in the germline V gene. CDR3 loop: CASSFRGTASTGELFF. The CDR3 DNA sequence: TGTGCCAGCTCCTTCCGCGGGACAGCGAGCACCGGGGAGCTGTTTTTT.

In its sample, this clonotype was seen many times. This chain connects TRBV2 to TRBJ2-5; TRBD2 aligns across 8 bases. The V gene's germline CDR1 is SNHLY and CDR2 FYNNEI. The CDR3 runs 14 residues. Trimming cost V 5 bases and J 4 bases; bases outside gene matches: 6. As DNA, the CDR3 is TGTGCCAGCAGTCTCATCCGGGGGGGAGAGACCCAGTACTTC. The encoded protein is CASSLIRGGETQYF.

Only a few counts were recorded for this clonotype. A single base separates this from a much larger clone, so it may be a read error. The CDR3 DNA follows: TGCGCCAGCAGCTTGCCCGGCGACGATGGCTACGCCTTC. It codes for CASSLPGDDGYAF. The chain uses TRBV5-1 and TRBJ1-2; no reliable D call. This CDR3 comprises 13 residues. The germline gives CDR1 SGHRS, CDR2 YFSETQ.

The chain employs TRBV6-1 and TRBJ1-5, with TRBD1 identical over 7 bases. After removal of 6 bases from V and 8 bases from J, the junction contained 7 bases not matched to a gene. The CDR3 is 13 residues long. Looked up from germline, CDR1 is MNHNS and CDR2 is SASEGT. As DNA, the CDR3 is TGTGCCAGCAGACCGGGACAGAAGGAGCCCCAGCATTTT. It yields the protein CASRPGQKEPQHF.

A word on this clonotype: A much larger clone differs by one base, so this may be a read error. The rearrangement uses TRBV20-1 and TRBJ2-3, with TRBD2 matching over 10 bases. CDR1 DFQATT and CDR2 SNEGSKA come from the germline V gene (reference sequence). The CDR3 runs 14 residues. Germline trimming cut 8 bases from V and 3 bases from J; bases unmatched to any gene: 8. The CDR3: CSNMISGRTDTQYF. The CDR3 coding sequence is TGCAGTAATATGATTAGCGGGAGGACAGATACGCAGTATTTT.

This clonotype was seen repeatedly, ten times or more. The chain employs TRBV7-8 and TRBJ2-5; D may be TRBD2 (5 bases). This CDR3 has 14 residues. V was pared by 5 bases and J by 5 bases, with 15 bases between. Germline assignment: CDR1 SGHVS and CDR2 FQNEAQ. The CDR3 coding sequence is TGTGCCAGCAGCGCGAGGAGGCGCGAGGAGACCCAGTACTTC. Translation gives CASSARRREETQYF.

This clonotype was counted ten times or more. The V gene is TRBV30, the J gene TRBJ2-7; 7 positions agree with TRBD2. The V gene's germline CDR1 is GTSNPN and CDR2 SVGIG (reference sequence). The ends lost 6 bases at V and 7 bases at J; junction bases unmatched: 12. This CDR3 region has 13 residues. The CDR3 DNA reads TGTGCCTGCTCCGGGGGAGGGAATAGGGAGCAGTACTTC. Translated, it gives CACSGGGNREQYF.

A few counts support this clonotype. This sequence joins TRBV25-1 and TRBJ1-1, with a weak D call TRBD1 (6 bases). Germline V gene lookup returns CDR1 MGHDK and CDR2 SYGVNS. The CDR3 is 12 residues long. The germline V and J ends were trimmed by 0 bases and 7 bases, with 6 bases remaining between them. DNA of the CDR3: TGTGCCAGCAGTGAATACAGGGGTGAAGCTTTCTTT. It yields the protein CASSEYRGEAFF.

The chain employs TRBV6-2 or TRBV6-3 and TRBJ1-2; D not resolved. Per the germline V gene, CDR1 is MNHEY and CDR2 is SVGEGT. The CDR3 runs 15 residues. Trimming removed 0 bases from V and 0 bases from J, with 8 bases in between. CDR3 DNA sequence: TGTGCCAGCAGTTACTCGGGCGGATCTAACTATGGCTACACCTTC. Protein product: CASSYSGGSNYGYTF.

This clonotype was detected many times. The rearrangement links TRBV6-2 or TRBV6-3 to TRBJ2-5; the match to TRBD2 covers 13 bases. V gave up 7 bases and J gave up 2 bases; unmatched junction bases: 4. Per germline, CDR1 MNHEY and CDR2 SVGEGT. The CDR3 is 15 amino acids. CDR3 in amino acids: CASTRTSGGQETQYF. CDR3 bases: TGTGCCAGCACCCGGACTAGCGGGGGACAAGAGACCCAGTACTTC.

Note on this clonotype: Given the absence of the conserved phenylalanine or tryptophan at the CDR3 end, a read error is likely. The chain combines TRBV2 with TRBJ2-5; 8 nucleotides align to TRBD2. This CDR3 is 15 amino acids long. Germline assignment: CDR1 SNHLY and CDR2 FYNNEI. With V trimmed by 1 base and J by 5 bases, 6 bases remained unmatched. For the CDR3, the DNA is TGTGCCAGCAGTGAAGGCGTTCGCGGGAGGGAGACCCAGTACCTC. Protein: CASSEGVRGRETQYL.

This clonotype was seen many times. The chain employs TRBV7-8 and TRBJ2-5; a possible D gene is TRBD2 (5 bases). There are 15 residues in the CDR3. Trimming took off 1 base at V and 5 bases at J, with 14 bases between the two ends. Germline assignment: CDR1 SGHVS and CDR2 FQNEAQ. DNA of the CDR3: TGTGCCAGCAGCTTAGGGGAGAGCCAAGGGGAGACCCAGTACTTC. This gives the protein CASSLGESQGETQYF.

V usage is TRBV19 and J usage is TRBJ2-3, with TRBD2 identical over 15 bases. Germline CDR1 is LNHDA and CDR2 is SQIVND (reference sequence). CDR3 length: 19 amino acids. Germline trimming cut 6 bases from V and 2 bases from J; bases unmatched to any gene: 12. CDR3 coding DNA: TGTGCCAGTAGCTCCGGGACTAGCGGGAGGCGCCGGCCCACAGATACGCAGTATTTT. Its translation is CASSSGTSGRRRPTDTQYF. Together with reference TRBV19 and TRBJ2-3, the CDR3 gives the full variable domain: DGGITQSPKYLFRKEGQNVTLSCEQNLNHDAMYWYRQDPGQGLRLIYYSQIVNDFQKGDIAEGYSVSREKKESFPLTVTSAQKNPTAFYLCASSSGTSGRRRPTDTQYFGPGTRLTVL.

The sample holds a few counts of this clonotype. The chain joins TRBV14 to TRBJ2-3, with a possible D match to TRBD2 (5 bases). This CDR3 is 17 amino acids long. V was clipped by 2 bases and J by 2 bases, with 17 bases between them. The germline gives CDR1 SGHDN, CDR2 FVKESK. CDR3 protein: CASSQKTGRSPTDTQYF. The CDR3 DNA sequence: TGTGCCAGCAGCCAAAAAACTGGGAGAAGTCCCACAGATACGCAGTATTTT.

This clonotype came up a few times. In DNA, the CDR3 is TGCGCCAGCAGCTCCGGGCGGCTAATCGATACGCAGTATTTT. It specifies CASSSGRLIDTQYF. The chain carries TRBV5-1 and TRBJ2-3; no reliable D call. CDR1 and CDR2 from the germline V gene are SGHRS and YFSETQ. The CDR3 sequence is 14 residues long. V was trimmed by 3 bases and J by 6 bases, leaving 14 bases between them. Using reference TRBV5-1 and TRBJ2-3 for the parts outside the CDR3, the full variable domain is KAGVTQTPRYLIKTRGQQVTLSCSPISGHRSVSWYQQTPGQGLQFLFEYFSETQRNKGNFPGRFSGRQFSNSRSEMNVSTLELGDSALYLCASSSGRLIDTQYFGPGTRLTVL.